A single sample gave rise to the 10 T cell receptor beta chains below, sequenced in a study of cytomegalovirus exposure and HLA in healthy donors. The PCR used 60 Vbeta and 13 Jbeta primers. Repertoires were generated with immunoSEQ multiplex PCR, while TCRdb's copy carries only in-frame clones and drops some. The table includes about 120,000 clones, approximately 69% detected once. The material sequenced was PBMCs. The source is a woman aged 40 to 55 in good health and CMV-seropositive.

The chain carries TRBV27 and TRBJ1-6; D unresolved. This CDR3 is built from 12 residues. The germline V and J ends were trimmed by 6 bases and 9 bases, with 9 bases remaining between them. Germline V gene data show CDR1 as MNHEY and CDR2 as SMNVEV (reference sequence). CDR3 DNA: TGTGCCAGCAGGAGACTCCTTTCACCCCTCCACTTT. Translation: CASRRLLSPLHF.

CDR3 region: CASSLVDNKNEKLFF. The CDR3 region has the DNA TGTGCCAGCAGCTTAGTCGACAACAAAAATGAAAAACTGTTTTTT. This chain joins TRBV7-2 and TRBJ1-4; D is undetermined. V lost 1 base to trimming and J lost 5 bases, with 11 bases between them. CDR3 length: 15 amino acids. Germline-derived CDR1 and CDR2 are SGHTA and FQGNSA.

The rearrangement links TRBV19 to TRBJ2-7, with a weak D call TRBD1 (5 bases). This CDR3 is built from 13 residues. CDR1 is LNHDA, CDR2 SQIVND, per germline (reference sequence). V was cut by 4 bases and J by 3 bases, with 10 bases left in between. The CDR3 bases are TGTGCCAGTAGTAAGGACAATATCTACGAGCAGTACTTC. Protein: CASSKDNIYEQYF.

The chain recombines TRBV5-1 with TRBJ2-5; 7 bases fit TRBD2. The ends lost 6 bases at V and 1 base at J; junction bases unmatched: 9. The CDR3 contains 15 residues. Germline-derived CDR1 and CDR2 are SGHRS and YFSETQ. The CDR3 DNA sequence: TGCGCCAGCAAGGTGGCTAGCGGACCCCAAGAGACCCAGTACTTC. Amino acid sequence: CASKVASGPQETQYF. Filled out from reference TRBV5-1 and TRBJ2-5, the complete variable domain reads KAGVTQTPRYLIKTRGQQVTLSCSPISGHRSVSWYQQTPGQGLQFLFEYFSETQRNKGNFPGRFSGRQFSNSRSEMNVSTLELGDSALYLCASKVASGPQETQYFGPGTRLLVL.

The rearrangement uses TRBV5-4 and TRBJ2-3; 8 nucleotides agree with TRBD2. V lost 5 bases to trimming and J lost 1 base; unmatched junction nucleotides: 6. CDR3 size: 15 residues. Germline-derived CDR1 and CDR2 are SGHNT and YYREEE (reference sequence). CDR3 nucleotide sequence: TGTGCCAGCAGTCGCTCTAGCGGGCGCACAGATACGCAGTATTTT. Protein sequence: CASSRSSGRTDTQYF.

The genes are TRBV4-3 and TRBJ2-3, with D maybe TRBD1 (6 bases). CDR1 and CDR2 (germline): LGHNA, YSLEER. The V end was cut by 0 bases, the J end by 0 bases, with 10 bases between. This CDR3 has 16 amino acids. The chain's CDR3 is CASSQDGTTSTDTQYF. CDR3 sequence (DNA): TGCGCCAGCAGCCAAGACGGGACAACTAGCACAGATACGCAGTATTTT.

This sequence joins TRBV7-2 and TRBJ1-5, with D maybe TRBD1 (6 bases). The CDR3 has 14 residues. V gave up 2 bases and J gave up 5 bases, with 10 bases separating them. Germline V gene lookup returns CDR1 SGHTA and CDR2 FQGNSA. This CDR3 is CASSLYRADQPQHF. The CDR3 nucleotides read TGTGCCAGCAGCTTATACAGGGCCGATCAGCCCCAGCATTTT.

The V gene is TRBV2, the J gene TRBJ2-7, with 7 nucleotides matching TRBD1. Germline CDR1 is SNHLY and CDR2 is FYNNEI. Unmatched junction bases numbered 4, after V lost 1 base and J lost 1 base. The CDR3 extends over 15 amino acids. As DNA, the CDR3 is TGTGCCAGCAGTGAAGGATGGGACAGTTCCTACGAGCAGTACTTC. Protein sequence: CASSEGWDSSYEQYF. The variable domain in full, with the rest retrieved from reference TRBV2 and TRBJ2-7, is EPEVTQTPSHQVTQMGQEVILRCVPISNHLYFYWYRQILGQKVEFLVSFYNNEISEKSEIFDDQFSVERPDGSNFTLKIRSTKLEDSAMYFCASSEGWDSSYEQYFGPGTRLTVT.

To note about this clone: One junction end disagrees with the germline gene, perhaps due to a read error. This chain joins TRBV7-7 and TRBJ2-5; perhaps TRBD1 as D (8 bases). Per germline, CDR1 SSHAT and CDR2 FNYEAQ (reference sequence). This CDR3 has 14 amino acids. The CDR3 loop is CASSENRGGETRYF. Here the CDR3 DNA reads TGTGCTAGCAGTGAAAACAGGGGGGGAGAGACCCGGTACTTC.

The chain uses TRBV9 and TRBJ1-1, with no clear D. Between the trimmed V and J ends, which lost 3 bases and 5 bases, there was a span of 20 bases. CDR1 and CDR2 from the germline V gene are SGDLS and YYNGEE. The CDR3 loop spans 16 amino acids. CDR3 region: CASSARGSARKTEAFF. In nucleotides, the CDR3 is TGTGCCAGCAGCGCCCGAGGGTCCGCTCGTAAAACTGAAGCTTTCTTT.